This T cell receptor beta chain was identified in a study of HIV-infected patients and healthy controls. Broader study findings: MAIT alpha-chain CDR3s were frequent in healthy controls, depleted in HIV+.

Germline-derived CDR1 and CDR2 are SGHTA and FQGNSA. Trimming removed 3 bases from V and 1 base from J; junction bases left unmatched: 8. The CDR3 sequence is 16 residues long. Alpha and beta constant-region primers primed reverse transcription of around 500 ng RNA. Using multiplexing indices, alpha and beta chain libraries were generated apart by chain-specific third strand synthesis. Priming off the SP2 site generated the second strand. An approximately 23-cycle PCR with P5s and P7 primers followed a short adapter-adding first PCR. TCRdb called the 5' RACE reads again in MiXCR, with one record for every CDR3 protein. The table has around 15,000 distinct CDR3 sequences, roughly 7.6% seen once. Whole blood was used without fractionation, so all unsorted peripheral T cells were included. This clonotype has a count of ten or more. Its target is unknown.

Sequenced sample: blood. The receptor's source is an adult in good health. The gene calls are TRBV7-2 and TRBJ2-5, with 7 bases that match TRBD2. The chain's CDR3 is CASSLFLAESQETQYF. CDR3 nucleotide sequence: TGTGCCAGCAGCTTGTTCCTAGCGGAGAGCCAAGAGACCCAGTACTTC.